Below, 26 T cell receptor beta chains from the same sample are listed, as sequenced in a study of Ad26.COV2.S vaccination and SARS-CoV-2 variants. Some clones are missing from TCRdb's copy, which holds only in-frame ones; the method was immunoSEQ multiplex PCR. Of some 500,000 clones listed, roughly nine tenths are singletons. Treatment in this sample: about 20 received Ad26.COV2.S at low or high dose, single or two shots; a few received placebo; per-sample allocation not given. At day 63 after the first vaccine or placebo injection, samples were drawn. The material sequenced was peripheral blood, taken in a trial of Ad26.COV2.S vaccine versus placebo. The receptors originated from a person aged 18 to 59 who received the Ad26.COV2.S COVID-19 vaccine or a placebo.

V and J are TRBV12-2 and TRBJ1-5. TRBV12-2 is a recognized pseudogene. CDR3 size: 13 residues. Here the CDR3 reads CASRLDRNQPQHF. CDR3 coding DNA: TGTGCAAGTCGCTTAGACCGCAATCAGCCCCAGCATTTT.

The chain links TRBV24-1 to TRBJ1-2; D remains ambiguous. Germline V gene lookup returns CDR1 KGHDR and CDR2 SFDVKD. V was cut by 4 bases and J by 3 bases, with 11 bases left in between. The CDR3 consists of 14 residues. The CDR3 DNA reads TGTGCCACCAGTGAAACAGCCGATGACTATGGCTACACCTTC. Amino acid sequence: CATSETADDYGYTF.

J is TRBJ2-2 and V is TRBV4-3; D unclear. Trimming took 0 bases from V and 0 from J, leaving 11 bases between them. The length of the CDR3 is 17 residues. Germline V gene sequence: CDR1 LGHNA, CDR2 YSLEER. The CDR3 bases are TGCGCCAGCAGCCAAGATCTAACGCATCCGAACACCGGGGAGCTGTTTTTT. As protein: CASSQDLTHPNTGELFF.

V is TRBV3-1 (or the pseudogene TRBV3-2) and J is TRBJ2-3; D remains ambiguous. V was shortened by 0 bases and J by 2 bases, with 9 bases between the two germline ends. The germline gives CDR1 LGHDT, CDR2 YNNKEL (reference sequence). The CDR3 length is 15 residues. The CDR3 sequence: CASSQDRFATDTQYF. CDR3 DNA: TGTGCCAGCAGCCAAGACAGGTTTGCCACAGATACGCAGTATTTT.

The CDR3 reads CASSQLAGAPGELFF. For the CDR3, the DNA is TGTGCCAGCAGTCAACTAGCGGGAGCTCCCGGGGAGCTGTTTTTT. The V and J genes are TRBV6-5 and TRBJ2-2, with TRBD2 matching over 11 bases. CDR1 and CDR2 (germline): MNHEY, SVGAGI. This CDR3 has 15 residues. J lost 6 bases, V lost 5 bases, and 5 bases had no gene match.

V and J are TRBV5-8 and TRBJ2-1; D is perhaps TRBD1 (5 bases). This CDR3 spans 15 amino acids. CDR1 and CDR2 (germline): SGHTS, YDEGEE. V gave up 0 bases and J gave up 2 bases, with 9 bases separating them. CDR3 sequence: CASSLEGYAYNEQFF. DNA for the CDR3: TGTGCCAGCAGCTTGGAGGGGTACGCCTACAATGAGCAGTTCTTC. Using reference TRBV5-8 and TRBJ2-1 for the parts outside the CDR3, the full variable domain is EAGVTQSPTHLIKTRGQQATLRCSPISGHTSVYWYQQALGLGLQFLLWYDEGEERNRGNFPPRFSGRQFPNYSSELNVNALELEDSALYLCASSLEGYAYNEQFFGPGTRLTVL.

V and J are TRBV28 and TRBJ2-1; D remains unclear. The ends were cut back, 4 bases at V and 1 base at J, with 14 bases in the middle. Germline assignment: CDR1 MDHEN and CDR2 SYDVKM. The CDR3 contains 16 residues. This chain's CDR3 is CASSSHLPESYNEQFF. CDR3 DNA: TGTGCCAGCAGTTCACACCTCCCGGAATCCTACAATGAGCAGTTCTTC.

In this sample, this clone turned up once. V usage is TRBV29-1 and J usage is TRBJ2-4; a possible D gene is TRBD1 (5 bases). This CDR3 region has 13 residues. The germline V and J ends were trimmed by 3 bases and 0 bases, with 6 bases remaining between them. Germline lookup yields CDR1 SQVTM and CDR2 ANQGSEA. For the CDR3, the DNA is TGCAGCGTTGAGACAGTAGCCAAAAACATTCAGTACTTC. This translates into CSVETVAKNIQYF.

The chain uses TRBV6-2 or TRBV6-3 and TRBJ2-3; 8 positions agree with TRBD2. Unmatched junction bases numbered 15, after V lost 10 bases and J lost 3 bases. Germline CDR1 is MNHEY and CDR2 is SVGEGT. This CDR3 has 16 residues. The CDR3 loop reads CAITPSASGSTDTQYF. CDR3 nucleotides: TGTGCCATCACCCCGTCGGCTAGCGGGTCAACAGATACGCAGTATTTT.

This clone was detected once. The chain links TRBV10-3 to TRBJ1-1; 9 bases align to TRBD1. The germline CDR1 and CDR2 sequences are ENHRY and SYGVKD. Losses at the gene ends were 4 bases for V and 1 base for J; bases not matched to a gene: 1. This CDR3 spans 14 amino acids. DNA of the CDR3: TGTGCCATCAGTGTGGACAGGGGGAACACTGAAGCTTTCTTT. This gives the protein CAISVDRGNTEAFF.

At least ten counts were recorded for this clone. The V and J genes are TRBV4-3 and TRBJ1-2; a weak D match, TRBD1 (5 bases). The CDR3 runs 15 residues. Germline CDR1 is LGHNA and CDR2 is YSLEER. V shed 0 bases and J shed 8 bases, with 16 bases lying between them. The CDR3 loop reads CASSQDFGTPRGYTF. The DNA for the CDR3 is TGCGCCAGCAGCCAAGATTTTGGGACCCCCAGGGGCTACACCTTC.

The CDR3 loop reads CAWSRQVVEQYF. In DNA, the CDR3 is TGTGCCTGGAGTAGACAGGTGGTAGAGCAGTACTTC. The rearrangement uses TRBV30 and TRBJ2-7; D perhaps matches TRBD1 (6 bases). CDR1 is GTSNPN and CDR2 is SVGIG in the germline V gene (reference sequence). V was clipped by 2 bases and J by 7 bases, with 12 bases between them. The CDR3 runs 12 residues.

This clone was observed once. The V gene is TRBV28, the J gene TRBJ2-7; 11 nucleotides line up with TRBD2. CDR3 size: 15 residues. Germline CDR1 MDHEN, CDR2 SYDVKM. J lost 4 bases, V lost 2 bases, and 4 bases had no gene match. The CDR3 DNA follows: TGTGCCAGCAGTTTACCAACTAGCGGGGGTTACGAGCAGTACTTC. Amino acid sequence: CASSLPTSGGYEQYF.

The V and J genes are TRBV4-1 and TRBJ1-1, with 8 positions matching TRBD1. CDR1 and CDR2 (germline): MGHRA, YSYEKL. Trimming cost V 3 bases and J 6 bases; bases outside gene matches: 18. CDR3 length: 18 amino acids. The CDR3 sequence is CASSHLVDRARGPAEAFF. For the CDR3, the DNA is TGCGCCAGCAGCCACCTCGTGGACAGGGCGAGGGGTCCGGCTGAAGCTTTCTTT.

This sequence joins TRBV6-5 and TRBJ2-5, with D possibly TRBD2 on 5 matching bases. The CDR3 sequence is 14 residues long. Trimming left V 7 bases short and J 1 base short, with 13 bases between. Per germline, CDR1 MNHEY and CDR2 SVGAGI. The CDR3 nucleotides read TGTGCCAGCAAATTAGCGAACAGCCAAGAGACCCAGTACTTC. Residues: CASKLANSQETQYF.

V and J are TRBV28 and TRBJ2-7; 8 bases line up with TRBD1. The CDR3 length is 13 residues. Germline V gene sequence: CDR1 MDHEN, CDR2 SYDVKM. V lost 8 bases, J lost 2 bases, and 5 bases stayed unmatched. The CDR3 reads CASQAGGAYEQYF. The CDR3 DNA follows: TGTGCCAGCCAGGCAGGGGGCGCCTACGAGCAGTACTTC.

The chain combines TRBV7-3 with TRBJ2-7, with 13 nucleotides matching TRBD2. V lost 4 bases to trimming and J lost 11 bases; unmatched junction nucleotides: 26. This CDR3 is built from 20 residues. Germline V gives CDR1 SGHTA, CDR2 FQGTGA. For the CDR3, the DNA is TGTGCCAGCAGCTACCTTTCCTCGGGACTAGCGGGACGATTGGTGTTGCGGAAGTACGTC. Translated: CASSYLSSGLAGRLVLRKYV.

This chain joins TRBV29-1 and TRBJ2-1; D may be TRBD1 or TRBD2 (5 bases each). The germline gives CDR1 SQVTM, CDR2 ANQGSEA. V lost 4 bases, J lost 3 bases, and 16 bases lay in between. The CDR3 covers 15 residues. The DNA for the CDR3 is TGCAGCGTTGGGAGCCAGGAGAGGGGCTACAATGAGCAGTTCTTC. Translated, it gives CSVGSQERGYNEQFF.

The chain joins TRBV5-1 to TRBJ1-6; D gene unclear. Between the trimmed V and J ends, which lost 0 bases and 2 bases, there was a span of 9 bases. CDR3 length equals 16 residues. CDR1 and CDR2 (germline): SGHRS, YFSETQ. The CDR3 sequence: CASSLELGAYNSPLHF. CDR3 in DNA: TGCGCCAGCAGCTTGGAACTGGGTGCCTATAATTCACCCCTCCACTTT.

This chain links TRBV11-3 with TRBJ1-1; D is unresolved. This CDR3 has 13 amino acids. V lost 3 bases and J lost 1, with 6 bases in between. Germline values: CDR1 SGHNT, CDR2 YENEEA. The CDR3 is CASSLAENTEAFF. The CDR3, as DNA: TGTGCCAGCAGCTTGGCAGAGAACACTGAAGCTTTCTTT.

The V gene is TRBV27, the J gene TRBJ1-2, with TRBD1 matching over 11 bases. Germline loops: CDR1 MNHEY, CDR2 SMNVEV (reference sequence). The CDR3 is made up of 15 amino acids. J lost 4 bases, V lost 3 bases, and 4 bases had no gene match. The CDR3: CASSFLGQGAYGYTF. The CDR3 DNA follows: TGTGCCAGCAGTTTCCTCGGACAGGGGGCCTATGGCTACACCTTC.

The chain combines TRBV20-1 with TRBJ2-2; TRBD2 agrees at 8 bases. The junction had 16 bases not matched to a gene; V was cut back by 3 bases and J by 1 base. CDR1 and CDR2 from the germline V gene are DFQATT and SNEGSKA (reference sequence). The CDR3 contains 19 residues. DNA of the CDR3: TGCAGTGCTAGTGGGTTCTGGGGGGTAGCGGGGATGAACACCGGGGAGCTGTTTTTT. Protein product: CSASGFWGVAGMNTGELFF.

CDR3 in amino acids: CSVEGGGADNEQFF. Here the CDR3 DNA reads TGCAGCGTTGAGGGCGGGGGGGCCGATAATGAGCAGTTCTTC. J is TRBJ2-1 and V is TRBV29-1; 9 nucleotides align to TRBD2. CDR3 length: 14 residues. The germline gives CDR1 SQVTM, CDR2 ANQGSEA. With 3 bases clipped from V and 7 bases from J, the junction kept 7 bases outside the gene matches.

The chain has TRBV2 and TRBJ1-1; TRBD1 might be the D (6 bases). The germline CDR1 and CDR2 sequences are SNHLY and FYNNEI. The CDR3 length is 15 residues. V was shortened by 5 bases and J by 2 bases, with 15 bases between the two germline ends. The CDR3 is CASSRLRGANTEAFF. The CDR3 nucleotides are TGTGCCAGCAGTCGCCTCAGGGGAGCTAACACTGAAGCTTTCTTT. Complete variable domain (other parts from reference TRBV2 and TRBJ1-1): EPEVTQTPSHQVTQMGQEVILRCVPISNHLYFYWYRQILGQKVEFLVSFYNNEISEKSEIFDDQFSVERPDGSNFTLKIRSTKLEDSAMYFCASSRLRGANTEAFFGQGTRLTVV.

The rearrangement uses TRBV18 and TRBJ2-1; the match to TRBD2 covers 8 bases. The CDR3 totals 14 residues. Per germline, CDR1 KGHSH and CDR2 LQKENI. Losses at the gene ends were 4 bases for V and 2 bases for J; bases not matched to a gene: 1. The CDR3 DNA reads as TGTGCCAGCTCACTAGCGGGAACCTACAATGAGCAGTTCTTC. As protein: CASSLAGTYNEQFF.

This chain connects TRBV30 to TRBJ1-5; 9 positions match TRBD1. The V segment lost 2 bases and the J segment 5 bases; nucleotides outside the gene matches: 7. CDR1 and CDR2 from the germline V gene are GTSNPN and SVGIG (reference sequence). CDR3 size: 15 residues. CDR3 region: CAWSKGQGPDQPQHF. Written as DNA, the CDR3 is TGTGCCTGGAGTAAGGGACAGGGACCGGATCAGCCCCAGCATTTT.